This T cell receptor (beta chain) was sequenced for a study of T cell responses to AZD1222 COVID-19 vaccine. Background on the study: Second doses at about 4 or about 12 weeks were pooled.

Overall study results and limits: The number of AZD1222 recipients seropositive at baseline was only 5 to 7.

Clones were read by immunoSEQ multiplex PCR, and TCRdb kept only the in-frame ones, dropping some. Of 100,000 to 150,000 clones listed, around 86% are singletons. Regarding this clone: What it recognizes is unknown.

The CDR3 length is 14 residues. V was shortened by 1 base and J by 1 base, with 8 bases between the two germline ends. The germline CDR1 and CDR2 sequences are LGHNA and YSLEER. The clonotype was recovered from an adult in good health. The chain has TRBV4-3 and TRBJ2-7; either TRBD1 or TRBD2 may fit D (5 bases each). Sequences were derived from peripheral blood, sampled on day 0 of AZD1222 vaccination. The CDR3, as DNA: TGCGCCAGCAGCCAAGTGGGGGAATCCTACGAGCAGTACTTC. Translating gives CASSQVGESYEQYF.